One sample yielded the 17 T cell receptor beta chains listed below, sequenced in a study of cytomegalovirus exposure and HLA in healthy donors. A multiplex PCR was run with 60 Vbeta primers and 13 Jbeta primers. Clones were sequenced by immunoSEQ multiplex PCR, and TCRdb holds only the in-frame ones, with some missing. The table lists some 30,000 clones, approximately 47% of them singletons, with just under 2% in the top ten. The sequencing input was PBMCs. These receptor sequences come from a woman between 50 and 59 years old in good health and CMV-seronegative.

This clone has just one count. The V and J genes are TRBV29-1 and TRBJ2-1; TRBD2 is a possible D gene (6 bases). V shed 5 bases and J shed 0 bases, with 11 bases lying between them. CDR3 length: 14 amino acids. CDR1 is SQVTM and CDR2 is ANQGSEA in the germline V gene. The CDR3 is CSVRRGSSYNEQFF. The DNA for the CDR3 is TGCAGCGTTAGGCGGGGAAGCTCCTACAATGAGCAGTTCTTC.

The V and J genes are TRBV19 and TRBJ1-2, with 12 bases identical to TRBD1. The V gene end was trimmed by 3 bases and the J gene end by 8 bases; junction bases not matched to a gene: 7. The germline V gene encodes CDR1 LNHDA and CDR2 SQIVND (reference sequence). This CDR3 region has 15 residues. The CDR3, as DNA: TGTGCCAGTAGTATCCGTCCCGGGACAGGGGGCGGCTACACCTTC. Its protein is CASSIRPGTGGGYTF.

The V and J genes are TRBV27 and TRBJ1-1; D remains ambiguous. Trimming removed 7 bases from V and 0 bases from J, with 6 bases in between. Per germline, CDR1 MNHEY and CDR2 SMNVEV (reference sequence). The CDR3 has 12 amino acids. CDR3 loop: CASMRLNTEAFF. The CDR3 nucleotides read TGTGCCAGCATGAGGTTGAACACTGAAGCTTTCTTT.

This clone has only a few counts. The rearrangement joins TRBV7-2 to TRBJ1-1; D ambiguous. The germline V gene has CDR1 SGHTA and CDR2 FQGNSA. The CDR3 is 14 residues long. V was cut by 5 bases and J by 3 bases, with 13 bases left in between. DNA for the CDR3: TGTGCCAGCAGCGTGGGTCCAGAGGACACTGAAGCTTTCTTT. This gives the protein CASSVGPEDTEAFF.

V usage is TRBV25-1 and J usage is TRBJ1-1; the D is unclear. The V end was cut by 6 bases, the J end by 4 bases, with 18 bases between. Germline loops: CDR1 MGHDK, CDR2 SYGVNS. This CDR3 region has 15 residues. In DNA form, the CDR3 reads TGTGCCAGCAGCGCGGTTGGAGGGCCGGGCACTGAAGCTTTCTTT. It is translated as CASSAVGGPGTEAFF.

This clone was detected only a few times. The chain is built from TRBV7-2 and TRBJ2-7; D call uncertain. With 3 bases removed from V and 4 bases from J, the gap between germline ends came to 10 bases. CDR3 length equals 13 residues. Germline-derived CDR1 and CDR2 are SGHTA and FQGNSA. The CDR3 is CASSLPPKYEQYF. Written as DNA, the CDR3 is TGTGCCAGCAGCTTGCCGCCTAAATACGAGCAGTACTTC.

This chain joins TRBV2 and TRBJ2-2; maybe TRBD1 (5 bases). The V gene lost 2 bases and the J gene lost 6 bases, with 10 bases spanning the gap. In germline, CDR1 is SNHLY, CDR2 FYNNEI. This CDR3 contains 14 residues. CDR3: CASSELIGAGELFF. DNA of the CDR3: TGTGCCAGCAGTGAACTAATAGGGGCCGGGGAGCTGTTTTTT.

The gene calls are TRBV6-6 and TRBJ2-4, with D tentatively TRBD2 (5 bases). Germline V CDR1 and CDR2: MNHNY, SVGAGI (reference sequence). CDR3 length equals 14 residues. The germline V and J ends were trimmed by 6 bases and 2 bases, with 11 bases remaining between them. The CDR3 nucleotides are TGTGCCAGCAGCCCCCGGGAATCCAAAAACATTCAGTACTTC. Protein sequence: CASSPRESKNIQYF.

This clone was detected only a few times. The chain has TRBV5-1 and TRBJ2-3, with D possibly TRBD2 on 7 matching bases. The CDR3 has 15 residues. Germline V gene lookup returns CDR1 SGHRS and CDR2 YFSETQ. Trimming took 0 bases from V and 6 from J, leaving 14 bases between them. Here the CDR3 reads CASSLAGGASDTQYF. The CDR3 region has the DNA TGCGCCAGCAGCTTGGCTGGGGGGGCTTCGGATACGCAGTATTTT.

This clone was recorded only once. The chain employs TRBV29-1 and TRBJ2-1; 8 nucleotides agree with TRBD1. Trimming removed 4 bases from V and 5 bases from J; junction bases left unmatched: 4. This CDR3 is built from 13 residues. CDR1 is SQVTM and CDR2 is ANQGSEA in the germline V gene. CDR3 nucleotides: TGCAGCGTTGGGGGACAGGATAACAATGAGCAGTTCTTC. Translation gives CSVGGQDNNEQFF.

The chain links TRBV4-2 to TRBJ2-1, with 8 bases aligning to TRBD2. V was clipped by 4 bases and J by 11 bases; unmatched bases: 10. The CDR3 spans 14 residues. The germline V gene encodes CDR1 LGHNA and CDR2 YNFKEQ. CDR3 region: CASSLIQAGVQQFF. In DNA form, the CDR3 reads TGTGCCAGCAGCCTGATACAAGCGGGGGTGCAGCAGTTCTTC.

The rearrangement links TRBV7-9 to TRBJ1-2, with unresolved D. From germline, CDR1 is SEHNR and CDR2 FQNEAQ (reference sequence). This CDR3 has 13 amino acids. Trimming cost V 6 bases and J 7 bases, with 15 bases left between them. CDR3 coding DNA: TGTGCCAGCAGAAGAGAGTCGCGGGGTGGCTACACCTTC. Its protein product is CASRRESRGGYTF.

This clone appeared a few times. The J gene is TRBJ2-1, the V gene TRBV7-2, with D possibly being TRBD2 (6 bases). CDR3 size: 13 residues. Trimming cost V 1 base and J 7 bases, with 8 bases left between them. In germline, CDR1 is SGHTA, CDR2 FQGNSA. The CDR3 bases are TGTGCCAGCAGCTTAGGGGGGGTTAATGAGCAGTTCTTC. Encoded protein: CASSLGGVNEQFF.

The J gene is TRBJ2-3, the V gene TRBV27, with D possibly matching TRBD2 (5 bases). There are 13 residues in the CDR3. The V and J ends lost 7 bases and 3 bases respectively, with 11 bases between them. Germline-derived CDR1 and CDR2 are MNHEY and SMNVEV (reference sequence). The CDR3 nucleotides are TGTGCCAGCATCGCCTCGGGAACAGATACGCAGTATTTT. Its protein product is CASIASGTDTQYF.

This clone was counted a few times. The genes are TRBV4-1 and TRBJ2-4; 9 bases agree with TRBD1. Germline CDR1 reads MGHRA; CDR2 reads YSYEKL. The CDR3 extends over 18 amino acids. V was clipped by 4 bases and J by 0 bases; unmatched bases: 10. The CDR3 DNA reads TGCGCCAGCAGCCTAGGACAGGGGTTTGGCCTAGCCAAAAACATTCAGTACTTC. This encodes CASSLGQGFGLAKNIQYF.

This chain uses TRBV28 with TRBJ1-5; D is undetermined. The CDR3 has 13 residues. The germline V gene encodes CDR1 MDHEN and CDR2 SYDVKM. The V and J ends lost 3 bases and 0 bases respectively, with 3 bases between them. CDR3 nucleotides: TGTGCCAGCAGTTTCTTTAGCAATCAGCCCCAGCATTTT. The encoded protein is CASSFFSNQPQHF.

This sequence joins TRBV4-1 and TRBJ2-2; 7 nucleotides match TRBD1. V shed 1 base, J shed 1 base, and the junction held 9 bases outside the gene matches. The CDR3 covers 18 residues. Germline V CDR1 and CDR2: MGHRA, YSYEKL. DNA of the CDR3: TGCGCCAGCAGCCAAGGCCCCCATGGACAGGAGAACACCGGGGAGCTGTTTTTT. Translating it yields CASSQGPHGQENTGELFF.